The clone carrying this T cell receptor (beta chain) was seen more than once but under ten times. Its specificity is unknown. The sample comes from a study of identical twins. Findings and caveats of the study: Whereas memory repertoires showed no such difference, abundant cord blood beta clonotypes carried fewer insertions.

Germline CDR1 reads SGHRS; CDR2 reads YFSETQ. This CDR3 is built from 15 residues. J gave up 4 bases and V 0 bases, and 6 bases lay outside the gene matches. TCRdb re-analysed the 5' RACE reads in MiXCR, keeping a single row per CDR3 protein. The sample records about 520,000 distinct CDR3 sequences, 22% being singletons. The same data also contributed to another study, on T cells expressing NK-cell markers. That study reports: Clones of NKG2C+ T cells that had expanded were of unclear HCMV specificity.

The chain employs TRBV5-1 and TRBJ2-5; TRBD2 aligns across 7 bases. The source material was CD4+ T cells sorted from blood. The receptor was derived from a woman under 30 in good health. The CDR3 reads CASSLAAGVAETQYF. CDR3 sequence (DNA): TGCGCCAGCAGCTTGGCTGCGGGGGTCGCAGAGACCCAGTACTTC.